This T cell receptor (beta chain) originates from a study of blood T cell repertoires in COVID-19. This CDR3 is built from 15 residues. Germline CDR1 is MNHEY and CDR2 is SMNVEV (reference sequence). Deletions cut 5 bases from V and 0 bases from J, with 11 bases between. Study processing details: Researchers report that nucleated cell counts were estimated from reference gene primer amplification. Here immunoSEQ multiplex PCR was the method, and the copy in TCRdb shows in-frame clones only, minus some. That table supplies the V and J calls and clone size; D and trimming were determined from the DNA. The table includes tens of thousands of clones, roughly nine tenths detected once.

This clonotype was sampled from a human donor in a cohort sampled during active COVID-19. Sequences were obtained from peripheral blood. The chain recombines TRBV27 with TRBJ2-1; TRBD1 might be the D (6 bases). The CDR3 here is CASSPEGVSYNEQFF. The CDR3 coding sequence is TGTGCCAGCAGTCCAGAGGGGGTCTCCTACAATGAGCAGTTCTTC.